The clone carrying this T cell receptor (beta chain) was counted many times. This record comes from a study of T cells in Graves' hyperthyroidism and ophthalmopathy. Amplification targeted TCR beta CDR3 regions from RNA transcripts. HTBI primers were used for first-round RT-PCR of the TCR CDR3. Each CDR3 protein is one row after TCRdb ran MiXCR on the multiplex PCR reads. The sample shows 300,000 to 450,000 distinct CDR3 sequences, about a sixth of them seen only once. Sequenced sample: blood. This clonotype originated in a woman between 35 and 50 years old with Graves' ophthalmopathy.

CDR3: CATSRVSGAGDAYEQYF. The CDR3 coding sequence is TGTGCCACCAGCAGAGTCTCGGGGGCAGGGGACGCCTACGAGCAGTACTTC. The chain recombines TRBV15 with TRBJ2-7; D may match TRBD1 or TRBD2 (6 bases each). From germline, CDR1 is LNHNV and CDR2 YYDKDF (reference sequence). CDR3 size: 17 residues. V shed 1 base and J shed 2 bases, with 18 bases lying between them.